The present T cell receptor (beta chain) was sequenced within a study of blood T cell repertoires in COVID-19. Study-level information: The analysed material was cDNA or gDNA that came from T cells, B-cell-depleted T cells, or PBMCs.

Deletions cut 6 bases from V and 5 bases from J, with 19 bases between. There are 15 residues in the CDR3. From germline, CDR1 is MNHEY and CDR2 SVGAGI. Some clones are missing from TCRdb's copy, which holds only in-frame ones; the method was immunoSEQ multiplex PCR. The sample has hundreds of thousands of clones; 75% to 90% are singletons. Sequences were obtained from PBMCs or T cells enriched from blood (not recorded which). The sequence derives from a woman younger than 30 who had recovered from COVID-19. The V call is TRBV6-5, the J call TRBJ2-5; possibly TRBD1 for D (6 bases). The CDR3, as DNA: TGTGCCAGCAGGATCCGACAGGTCAAGGGTGAGACCCAGTACTTC. Its translation: CASRIRQVKGETQYF.